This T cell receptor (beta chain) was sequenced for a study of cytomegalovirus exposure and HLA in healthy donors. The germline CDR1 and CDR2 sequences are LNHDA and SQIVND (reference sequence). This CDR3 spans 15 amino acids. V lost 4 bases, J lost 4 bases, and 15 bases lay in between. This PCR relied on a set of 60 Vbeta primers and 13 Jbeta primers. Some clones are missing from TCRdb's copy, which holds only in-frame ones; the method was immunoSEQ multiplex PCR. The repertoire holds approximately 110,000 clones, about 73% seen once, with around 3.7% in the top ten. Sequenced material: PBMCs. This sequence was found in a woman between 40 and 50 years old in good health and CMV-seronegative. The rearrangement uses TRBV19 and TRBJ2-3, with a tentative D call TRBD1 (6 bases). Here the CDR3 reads CASSTYRDIPDTQYF. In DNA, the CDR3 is TGTGCCAGTAGTACTTACCGGGACATTCCAGATACGCAGTATTTT.